One T cell receptor beta chain is described in this entry. This clone's antigen is unknown. No base quality information exists; no much larger clone differs at one position. TCRbeta CDR3 regions were amplified from genomic DNA by means of the immunoSEQ Assay, a bias-controlled multiplex PCR. The authors processed their data as follows. The number of nucleated cells in each sample was estimated from the amplification of reference gene primers within the assay. To quantify the absolute abundance of each unique TCRbeta CDR3 rearrangement, sequence reads were collapsed and filtered. For each sample, productive Simpson clonality was calculated by taking the square root of Simpson's diversity index across productive rearrangements. TCRdb retrieved this table from immuneACCESS and kept in-frame rearrangements only. Not all clones are present; in checked studies, unresolved V genes account for under half, and no reason is known for the remainder. That table gives V, J and clone size, and the DNA gave D and trimming. For this sample the table gives about 200,000 clones, of which 80% to 85% were detected only once. Of the sample, around 7% is held by the ten largest clones.

The sample is drawn from a study of blood T cell repertoires in COVID-19 (dated by TCRdb to 2020 to 2022). Looking at the study overall: Samples covering the acute and convalescent phases of COVID-19 were provided by collaborators in the United States, Italy and Spain. The material from the prospective study consisted of cDNA or gDNA derived from T cells, B-cell-depleted T cells, or PBMCs. Subjects who had been exposed to COVID-19, were actively infected with it, or had recovered from it provided the deeply sampled blood TCRbeta repertoires that made up the dataset. A freely available public database, intended as a resource for researchers studying the immune response to SARS-CoV-2, is where the repertoires were released. Samples were obtained from the ongoing ImmuneRACE study (first 160 participants) and from over 1,000 subjects provided by 6 global collaborators. A de-identified subject ID, COVID-19 status, age in years and sex were almost always included in the sample metadata. Where available, HLA class I and class II types were obtained from metadata supplied by the sample provider rather than from assay-based typing. The investigation overall reported the following: The amount of clinical and demographic metadata varied by source and participant and was provided uncurated.

Reading from cysteine to phenylalanine, the CDR3 counts 15 amino acids. Only the CDR3 portion is preserved as DNA: 45 bases, with reading frame beginning at the first base. CDR1 MGHRA and CDR2 YSYEKL were looked up in the germline V gene. V is pared back by 1 base and J by 2 bases, with 11 bases lying between the germline termini. In the prospective study, participants were about 18 to 89 years old, resided in about two dozen geographic areas of the United States, and were enrolled through a virtual design. Cohort assignment in the prospective study relied on participant-reported clinical history from a screening survey and a study questionnaire. Recovered participants in ImmuneRACE Cohort 3 were defined by two consecutive negative NP/OP PCR tests, clearance by a healthcare professional, or resolution of symptoms. Mobile phlebotomists in the prospective study collected whole blood, serum and a nasopharyngeal or oropharyngeal swab from every participant. Participants in the prospective study had the option to provide additional blood draws and questionnaires over a roughly two-month period. Prospective study blood samples were shipped either frozen or at room temperature before DNA extraction.

The clonotype originates from a man between 40 and 49 years old who had recovered from COVID-19. Specimen: PBMCs or T cells enriched from blood (not recorded which). The chain joins TRBV4-1 to TRBJ1-2; the D segment cannot be called with confidence. The sequence in DNA is TGCGCCAGCAGCCAAGTAATACCGAGAAACTATGGCTACACCTTC. Its translation is CASSQVIPRNYGYTF.